This T cell receptor beta chain is from a study of blood T cell repertoires in COVID-19. Here immunoSEQ multiplex PCR was the method, and the copy in TCRdb shows in-frame clones only, minus some. Among 300,000 or so clones listed, 70% to 90% were seen once. The CDR3 has 15 amino acids. V lost 4 bases to trimming and J lost 5 bases; unmatched junction nucleotides: 6. The germline CDR1 and CDR2 sequences are MDHEN and SYDVKM. This clone was picked up one time. The sequence came from a woman aged 30 to 39 who had recovered from COVID-19. Material for sequencing was peripheral blood. J is TRBJ2-5 and V is TRBV28; 11 nucleotides align to TRBD2. For the CDR3, the DNA is TGTGCCAGCAGTTCGGGACTAGCGGCTCGGGAGACCCAGTACTTC. Its protein product is CASSSGLAARETQYF.